This paragraph reports one TCR beta chain. What it binds is not known. Germline CDR1 is MNHEY and CDR2 is SMNVEV (reference sequence). Trimming removed 10 bases from V and 2 bases from J, with 10 bases in between. The CDR3 totals 12 residues. This record comes from a study of Ad26.COV2.S vaccination and SARS-CoV-2 variants. Study as a whole: Vaccine-arm donor from the placebo-controlled COV1001 Ad26.COV2.S trial. In the study, Ad26.COV2.S was injected intramuscularly once, or twice 56 days apart. Study outcomes and limitations: The authors reported substantial breadth in spike-specific CD8+ and CD4+ T cell responses after vaccination.

As for treatment: 15 to 20 received Ad26.COV2.S at low or high dose, single or two shots; about 5 received placebo; per-sample allocation not given. The investigators took samples on day 63 after the first vaccine or placebo injection. Boston provided a donor who was an adult aged 18-55 years. The repertoire was sequenced with immunoSEQ multiplex PCR; TCRdb's copy has only in-frame clones and lacks some. This table holds hundreds of thousands of clones, about 80% found once. Here the sequenced sample was peripheral blood, taken in a trial of Ad26.COV2.S vaccine versus placebo. This receptor was obtained from a person aged 18-65 years who received the Ad26.COV2.S COVID-19 vaccine or a placebo. The rearrangement joins TRBV27 to TRBJ2-3; perhaps D is TRBD1 or TRBD2 (5 bases each). CDR3 amino acids: CATRDLTDTQYF. The CDR3 DNA sequence: TGTGCCACCCGGGACCTCACAGATACGCAGTATTTT.